This T cell receptor beta chain is drawn from a study of T-cell memory formation after mild COVID-19. Study-wide context: Largely donor-specific sequence clusters came from two donors.

Findings and limits, study-wide: The main location of contracting CD4+ clones was CM and EM, and that of contracting CD8+ clones was EMRA.

TCRdb redid the calling of the 5' RACE reads with MiXCR, one entry per CDR3 protein. The sample lists about 130,000 distinct CDR3 sequences, roughly 24% occurring once. A note on this clonotype: The antigen remains undetermined. At one end, the junction sequence differs from germline, possibly due to a read error.

CDR1 and CDR2 from the germline V gene are KGHSH and LQKENI. The CDR3 contains 18 residues. The specimen sequenced was PBMCs or a T cell subset sorted from them (not recorded which). The TCR sequence derives from an adult woman who had mild COVID-19 (a few samples of this study predate the infection). Cell type and time point are not known. The chain has TRBV18 and TRBJ1-2, with D possibly TRBD1 on 6 matching bases. The CDR3 DNA reads TGTGACAGCTCACCTCCCTGGGGGATAATCAGGGGCAACTATGGCTACACCTTC. The encoded protein is CDSSPPWGIIRGNYGYTF.